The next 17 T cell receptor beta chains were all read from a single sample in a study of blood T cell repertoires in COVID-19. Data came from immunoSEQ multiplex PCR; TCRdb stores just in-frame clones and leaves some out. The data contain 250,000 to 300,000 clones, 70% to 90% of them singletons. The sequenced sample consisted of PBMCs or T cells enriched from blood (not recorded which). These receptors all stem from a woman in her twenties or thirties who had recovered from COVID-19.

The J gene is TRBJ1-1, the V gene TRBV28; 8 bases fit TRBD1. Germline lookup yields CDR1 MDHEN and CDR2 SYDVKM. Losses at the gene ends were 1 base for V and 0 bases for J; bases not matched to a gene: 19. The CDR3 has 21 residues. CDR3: CASSLFPPYYRGDLMNTEAFF. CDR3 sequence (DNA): TGTGCCAGCAGTTTATTTCCCCCTTATTACAGGGGGGACCTAATGAACACTGAAGCTTTCTTT.

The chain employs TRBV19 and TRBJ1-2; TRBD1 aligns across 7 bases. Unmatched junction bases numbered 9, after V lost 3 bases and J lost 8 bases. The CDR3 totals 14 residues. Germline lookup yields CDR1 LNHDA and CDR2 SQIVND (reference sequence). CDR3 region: CASSIAQGLGGYTF. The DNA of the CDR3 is TGTGCCAGTAGTATTGCACAGGGGCTTGGAGGCTACACCTTC.

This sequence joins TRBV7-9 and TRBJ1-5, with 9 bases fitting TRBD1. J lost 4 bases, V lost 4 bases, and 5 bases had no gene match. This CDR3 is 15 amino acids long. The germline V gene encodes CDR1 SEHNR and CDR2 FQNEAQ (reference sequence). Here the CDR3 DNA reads TGTGCCAGCAGCTCACAGGGGGCGAGAAATCAGCCCCAGCATTTT. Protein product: CASSSQGARNQPQHF. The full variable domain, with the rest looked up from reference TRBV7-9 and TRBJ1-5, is DTGVSQNPRHKITKRGQNVTFRCDPISEHNRLYWYRQTLGQGPEFLTYFQNEAQLEKSRLLSDRFSAERPKGSFSTLEIQRTEQGDSAMYLCASSSQGARNQPQHFGDGTRLSIL.

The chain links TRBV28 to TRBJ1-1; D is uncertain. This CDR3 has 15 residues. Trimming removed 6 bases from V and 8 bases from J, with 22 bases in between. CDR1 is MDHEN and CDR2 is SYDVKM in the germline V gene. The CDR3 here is CASSSTGYSDLEAFF. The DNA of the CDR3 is TGTGCCAGCAGCTCGACGGGTTACTCTGACCTAGAAGCTTTCTTT.

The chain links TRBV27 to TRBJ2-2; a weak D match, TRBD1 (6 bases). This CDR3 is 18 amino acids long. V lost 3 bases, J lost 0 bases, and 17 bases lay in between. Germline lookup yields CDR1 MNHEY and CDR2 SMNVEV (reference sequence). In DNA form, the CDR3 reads TGTGCCAGCAGTTTGGTTGGTGGAACAGGGCCGAACACCGGGGAGCTGTTTTTT. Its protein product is CASSLVGGTGPNTGELFF.

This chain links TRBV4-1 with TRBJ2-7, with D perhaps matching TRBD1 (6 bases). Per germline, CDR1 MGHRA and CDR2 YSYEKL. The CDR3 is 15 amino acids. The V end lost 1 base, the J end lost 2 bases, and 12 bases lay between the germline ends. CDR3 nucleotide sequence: TGCGCCAGCAGCCAAGTTCGCGACAGGACCTACGAGCAGTACTTC. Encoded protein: CASSQVRDRTYEQYF.

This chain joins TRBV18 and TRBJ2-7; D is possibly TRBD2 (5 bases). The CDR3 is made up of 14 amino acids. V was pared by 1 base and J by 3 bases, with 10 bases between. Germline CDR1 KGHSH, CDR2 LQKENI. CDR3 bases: TGTGCCAGCTCACCACTGGAGGTAGGCTACGAGCAGTACTTC. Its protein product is CASSPLEVGYEQYF.

The DNA for the CDR3 is TGTGCCTGGAGTGATACAGGGCGAGGAAACACCATATATTTT. Translation: CAWSDTGRGNTIYF. The V gene is TRBV30, the J gene TRBJ1-3; a possible D gene is TRBD1 (6 bases). The V and J ends lost 1 base and 4 bases respectively, with 11 bases between them. The CDR3 is 14 residues long. Germline V gives CDR1 GTSNPN, CDR2 SVGIG (reference sequence).

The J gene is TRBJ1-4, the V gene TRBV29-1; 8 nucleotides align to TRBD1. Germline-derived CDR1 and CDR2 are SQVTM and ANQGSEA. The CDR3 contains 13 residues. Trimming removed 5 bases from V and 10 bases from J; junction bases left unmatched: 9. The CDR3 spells CSVPQGAQGKLFF. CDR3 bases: TGCAGCGTTCCTCAGGGGGCGCAAGGAAAACTGTTTTTT.

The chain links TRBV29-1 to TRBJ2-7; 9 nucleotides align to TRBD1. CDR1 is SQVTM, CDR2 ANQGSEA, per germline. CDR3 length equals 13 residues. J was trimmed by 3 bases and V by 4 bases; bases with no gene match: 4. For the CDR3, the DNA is TGCAGCGTTGCTTTGGGACAGGGCTACGAGCAGTACTTC. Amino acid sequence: CSVALGQGYEQYF.

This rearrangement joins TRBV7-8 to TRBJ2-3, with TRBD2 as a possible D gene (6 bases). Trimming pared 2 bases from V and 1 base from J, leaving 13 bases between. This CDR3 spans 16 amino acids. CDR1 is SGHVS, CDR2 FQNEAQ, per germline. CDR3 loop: CASSLRSRGGTDTQYF. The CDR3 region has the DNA TGTGCCAGCAGCTTACGATCTCGCGGGGGCACAGATACGCAGTATTTT.

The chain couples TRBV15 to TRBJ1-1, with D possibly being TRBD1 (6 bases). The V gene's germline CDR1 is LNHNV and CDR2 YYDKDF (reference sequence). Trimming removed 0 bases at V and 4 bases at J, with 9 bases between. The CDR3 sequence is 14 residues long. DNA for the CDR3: TGTGCCACCAGCAGAGATCGAGGGGGCACTGAAGCTTTCTTT. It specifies CATSRDRGGTEAFF.

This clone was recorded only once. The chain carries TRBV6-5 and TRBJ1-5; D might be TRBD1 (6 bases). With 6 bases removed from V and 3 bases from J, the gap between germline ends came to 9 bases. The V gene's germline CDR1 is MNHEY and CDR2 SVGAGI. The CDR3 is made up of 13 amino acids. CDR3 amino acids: CASSTGNNQPQHF. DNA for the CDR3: TGTGCCAGCAGCACAGGGAACAATCAGCCCCAGCATTTT.

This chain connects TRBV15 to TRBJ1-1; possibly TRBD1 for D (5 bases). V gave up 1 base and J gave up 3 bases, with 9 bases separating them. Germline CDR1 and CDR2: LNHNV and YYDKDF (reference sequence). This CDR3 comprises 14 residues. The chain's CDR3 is CATSRVQTDTEAFF. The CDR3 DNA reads TGTGCCACCAGCAGAGTGCAGACAGACACTGAAGCTTTCTTT.

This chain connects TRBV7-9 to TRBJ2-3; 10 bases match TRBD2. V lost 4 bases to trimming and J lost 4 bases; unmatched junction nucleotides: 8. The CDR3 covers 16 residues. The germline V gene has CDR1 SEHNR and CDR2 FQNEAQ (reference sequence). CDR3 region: CASSSSSGGASDTQYF. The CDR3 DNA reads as TGTGCCAGCAGCTCCAGCAGCGGGGGGGCGTCAGATACGCAGTATTTT. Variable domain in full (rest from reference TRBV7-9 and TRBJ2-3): DTGVSQNPRHKITKRGQNVTFRCDPISEHNRLYWYRQTLGQGPEFLTYFQNEAQLEKSRLLSDRFSAERPKGSFSTLEIQRTEQGDSAMYLCASSSSSGGASDTQYFGPGTRLTVL.

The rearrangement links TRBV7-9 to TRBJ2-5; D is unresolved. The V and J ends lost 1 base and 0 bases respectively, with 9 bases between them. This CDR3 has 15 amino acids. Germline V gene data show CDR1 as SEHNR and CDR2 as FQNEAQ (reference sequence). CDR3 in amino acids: CASSLVEIDQETQYF. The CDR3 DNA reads TGTGCCAGCAGCTTAGTAGAGATAGACCAAGAGACCCAGTACTTC.

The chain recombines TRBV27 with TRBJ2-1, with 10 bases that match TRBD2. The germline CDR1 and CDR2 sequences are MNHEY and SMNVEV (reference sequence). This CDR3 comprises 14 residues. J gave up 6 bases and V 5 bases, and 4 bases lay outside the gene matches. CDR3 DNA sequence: TGTGCCAGCAGTGGACTAGCGGCAAGCAATGAGCAGTTCTTC. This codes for CASSGLAASNEQFF.